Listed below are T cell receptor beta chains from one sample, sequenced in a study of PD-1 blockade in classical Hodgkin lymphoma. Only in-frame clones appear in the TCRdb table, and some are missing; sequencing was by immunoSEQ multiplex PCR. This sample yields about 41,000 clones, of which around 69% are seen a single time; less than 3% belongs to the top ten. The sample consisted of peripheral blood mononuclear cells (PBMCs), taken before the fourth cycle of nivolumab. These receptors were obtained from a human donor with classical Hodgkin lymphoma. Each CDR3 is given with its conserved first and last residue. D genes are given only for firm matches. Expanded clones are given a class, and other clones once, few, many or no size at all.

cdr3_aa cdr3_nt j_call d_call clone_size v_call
CASVAGRYGYTF TGTGCCAGCGTCGCAGGGCGCTATGGCTACACCTTC TRBJ1-2 NA NA TRBV28
CASRGRSSYNEQFF TGTGCCAGCAGGGGGCGGAGCTCCTACAATGAGCAGTTCTTC TRBJ2-1 NA once TRBV6-5
CASSLQGEGAYEQYF TGCGCCAGCAGCCTACAGGGGGAGGGCGCCTACGAGCAGTACTTC TRBJ2-7 NA NA TRBV4-1
CASSVSYGVNTEAFF TGCGCCAGCAGCGTGTCATATGGGGTGAACACTGAAGCTTTCTTT TRBJ1-1 NA NA TRBV5-1
CASSIDQGQDYEQYF TGTGCCAGTAGTATAGATCAGGGACAGGACTACGAGCAGTACTTC TRBJ2-7 TRBD1 once TRBV19
CASSLSLGSPLHF TGTGCCAGCAGTTTAAGCTTGGGGTCACCCCTCCACTTT TRBJ1-6 NA NA TRBV6-5
CASSQVAGPEKLFF TGCGCCAGCAGCCAAGTGGCGGGTCCTGAAAAACTGTTTTTT TRBJ1-4 NA NA TRBV4-1
CASSLITGAGELFF TGTGCCAGCAGCTTGATAACAGGGGCCGGGGAGCTGTTTTTT TRBJ2-2 TRBD1 NA TRBV7-2
CASSAGQFLPTDTQYF TGTGCCAGTAGTGCGGGACAGTTTTTACCCACAGATACGCAGTATTTT TRBJ2-3 NA NA TRBV19
CASSVADRGLSGEQYF TGTGCCAGCAGCGTAGCAGATAGGGGGCTTTCTGGCGAGCAGTACTTC TRBJ2-7 TRBD1 medium-sized TRBV9
CASSPRQWDTEAFF TGTGCCAGCAGCCCCCGACAGTGGGACACTGAAGCTTTCTTT TRBJ1-1 NA NA TRBV13
CASSSQDRPYEQYF TGCGCCAGCAGCTCCCAGGACAGGCCCTACGAGCAGTACTTC TRBJ2-7 TRBD1 few TRBV5-1
CAWSGLAGVRSGELFF TGTGCCTGGTCGGGACTAGCGGGGGTCCGCTCCGGGGAGCTGTTTTTT TRBJ2-2 TRBD2 NA TRBV30
CASNPLVGQPQHF TGTGCCAGTAACCCCCTAGTGGGTCAGCCCCAGCATTTT TRBJ1-5 NA few TRBV19
CASSQDPSSSGNTIYF TGCGCCAGCAGCCAAGATCCATCATCCTCTGGAAACACCATATATTTT TRBJ1-3 NA NA TRBV4-3